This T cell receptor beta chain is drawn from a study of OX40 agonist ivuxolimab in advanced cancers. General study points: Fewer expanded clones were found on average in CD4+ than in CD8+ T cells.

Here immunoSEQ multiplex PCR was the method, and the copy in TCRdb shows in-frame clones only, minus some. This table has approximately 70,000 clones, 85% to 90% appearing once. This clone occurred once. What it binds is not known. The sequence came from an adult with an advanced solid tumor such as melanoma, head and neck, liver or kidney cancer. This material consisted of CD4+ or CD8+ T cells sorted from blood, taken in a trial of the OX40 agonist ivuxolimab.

For the CDR3, the DNA is TGTGCCATCAGTGAGTCCTTGGACTATAACTACGAGCAGTACTTC. Translated: CAISESLDYNYEQYF. The chain couples TRBV10-3 to TRBJ2-7; D might be TRBD2 (6 bases). CDR1 is ENHRY, CDR2 SYGVKD, per germline. The CDR3 is 15 amino acids. Trimming shortened V by 0 bases and J by 3 bases, and 12 bases separated the two germline ends.